The 13 T cell receptor beta chains below were found in one sample sequenced in a study of blood T cell repertoires in COVID-19. The data were produced by immunoSEQ multiplex PCR, yet TCRdb's version contains in-frame clones alone and is incomplete. The sample yields around 140,000 clones, 80% to 85% seen once. The specimen was peripheral blood. These receptors all stem from a man in his 60s with acute or convalescent COVID-19.

The V call is TRBV27, the J call TRBJ2-1, with D possibly being TRBD2 (5 bases). The CDR3 is made up of 12 amino acids. Germline V gives CDR1 MNHEY, CDR2 SMNVEV (reference sequence). Trimming took 1 base from V and 9 from J, leaving 7 bases between them. CDR3 DNA: TGTGCCAGCAGTTTATTTGCGGGTGAGCAGTTCTTC. Protein sequence: CASSLFAGEQFF.

On this clone itself: A much more abundant neighbour one base away suggests this may be a read error. This chain uses TRBV7-9 with TRBJ2-3; 9 bases map to TRBD1. The length of the CDR3 is 15 residues. J lost 2 bases, V lost 1 base, and 1 base had no gene match. Per the germline V gene, CDR1 is SEHNR and CDR2 is FQNEAQ (reference sequence). CDR3 sequence reads: CASSLDRGHTDTQYF. Here the CDR3 DNA reads TGTGCCAGCAGCTTAGACAGGGGGCACACAGATACGCAGTATTTT.

The chain is built from TRBV19 and TRBJ1-1, with unresolved D. This CDR3 spans 15 amino acids. Germline CDR1 is LNHDA and CDR2 is SQIVND (reference sequence). Trimming shortened V by 0 bases and J by 2 bases, and 10 bases separated the two germline ends. CDR3 sequence: CASSIDSRGNTEAFF. Here the CDR3 DNA reads TGTGCCAGTAGTATAGACTCTCGGGGAAACACTGAAGCTTTCTTT.

This clone was picked up a small number of times. The chain recombines TRBV7-9 with TRBJ2-7; a possible D gene is TRBD2 (6 bases). Germline V gives CDR1 SEHNR, CDR2 FQNEAQ (reference sequence). CDR3 size: 13 residues. Deletions cut 3 bases from V and 2 bases from J, with 8 bases between. The CDR3, as DNA: TGTGCCAGCAGCTTCGGAGGGCCCTACGAGCAGTACTTC. Encoded protein: CASSFGGPYEQYF. The whole variable domain, remainder taken from reference TRBV7-9 and TRBJ2-7, is DTGVSQNPRHKITKRGQNVTFRCDPISEHNRLYWYRQTLGQGPEFLTYFQNEAQLEKSRLLSDRFSAERPKGSFSTLEIQRTEQGDSAMYLCASSFGGPYEQYFGPGTRLTVT.

This clone was found once. V usage is TRBV19 and J usage is TRBJ2-7; D is undetermined. Trimming took 5 bases from V and 1 from J, leaving 12 bases between them. There are 14 residues in the CDR3. Germline assignment: CDR1 LNHDA and CDR2 SQIVND (reference sequence). DNA for the CDR3: TGTGCCAGTAGTTTGGCGACGGAGTCCTACGAGCAGTACTTC. Translating it yields CASSLATESYEQYF. The entire variable domain, with the rest obtained from reference TRBV19 and TRBJ2-7, is as follows: DGGITQSPKYLFRKEGQNVTLSCEQNLNHDAMYWYRQDPGQGLRLIYYSQIVNDFQKGDIAEGYSVSREKKESFPLTVTSAQKNPTAFYLCASSLATESYEQYFGPGTRLTVT.

This chain connects TRBV5-1 to TRBJ1-3; no firm D call. The CDR3 covers 14 residues. The ends were cut back, 4 bases at V and 0 bases at J, with 8 bases in the middle. CDR1 is SGHRS and CDR2 is YFSETQ in the germline V gene. In DNA, the CDR3 is TGCGCCAGCAGCCCCGTTATCTCTGGAAACACCATATATTTT. Protein sequence: CASSPVISGNTIYF.

V is TRBV4-2 and J is TRBJ1-1; maybe TRBD1 (5 bases). The V gene lost 1 base and the J gene lost 3 bases, with 9 bases spanning the gap. This CDR3 has 14 residues. Germline values: CDR1 LGHNA, CDR2 YNFKEQ. The CDR3: CASSQGGVDTEAFF. The CDR3 nucleotides are TGTGCCAGCAGCCAAGGGGGGGTGGACACTGAAGCTTTCTTT.

The gene calls are TRBV3-1 (or the pseudogene TRBV3-2) and TRBJ2-3; a possible D gene is TRBD2 (5 bases). The V end was cut by 5 bases, the J end by 3 bases, with 15 bases between. CDR1 LGHDT and CDR2 YNNKEL come from the germline V gene (reference sequence). The CDR3 spans 15 residues. This chain's CDR3 is CASSEAFEGTDTQYF. DNA for the CDR3: TGTGCCAGCAGCGAAGCGTTCGAGGGAACAGATACGCAGTATTTT.

The chain uses TRBV6-2 or TRBV6-3 and TRBJ2-7; a weak D match, TRBD1 (6 bases). CDR3 length: 15 residues. Germline assignment: CDR1 MNHEY and CDR2 SVGEGT. With 6 bases removed from V and 4 bases from J, the gap between germline ends came to 19 bases. CDR3 region: CASSPTGLQVYEQYF. The DNA of the CDR3 is TGTGCCAGCAGCCCAACAGGGCTGCAGGTTTACGAGCAGTACTTC.

The chain carries TRBV27 and TRBJ2-7; D possibly corresponds to TRBD1 (6 bases). Germline lookup yields CDR1 MNHEY and CDR2 SMNVEV (reference sequence). The V and J ends lost 6 bases and 4 bases respectively, with 13 bases between them. CDR3 length: 13 amino acids. CDR3 protein: CASSPGQTYEQYF. As DNA, the CDR3 is TGTGCCAGCAGCCCCGGACAGACATACGAGCAGTACTTC.

The chain uses TRBV7-2 and TRBJ1-4; D gene ambiguous. The V end was cut by 1 base, the J end by 7 bases, with 10 bases between. Germline V gives CDR1 SGHTA, CDR2 FQGNSA. CDR3 length: 14 residues. The CDR3 region has the DNA TGTGCCAGCAGCTTAGATTCGACATTTGAAAAACTGTTTTTT. It codes for CASSLDSTFEKLFF.

The chain links TRBV5-1 to TRBJ1-1, with no clear D. Germline V CDR1 and CDR2: SGHRS, YFSETQ. This CDR3 is 15 amino acids long. With 0 bases removed from V and 1 base from J, the gap between germline ends came to 10 bases. The CDR3 here is CASSLGANSNTEAFF. The CDR3 region has the DNA TGCGCCAGCAGCTTGGGGGCCAATTCGAACACTGAAGCTTTCTTT.

The V and J genes are TRBV15 and TRBJ2-5; 11 bases map to TRBD1. V lost 2 bases to trimming and J lost 5 bases; unmatched junction nucleotides: 4. Germline lookup yields CDR1 LNHNV and CDR2 YYDKDF (reference sequence). The CDR3 has 15 residues. This CDR3 reads CATSRRTGGAETQYF. CDR3 sequence (DNA): TGTGCCACCAGCAGAAGGACAGGGGGCGCCGAGACCCAGTACTTC.